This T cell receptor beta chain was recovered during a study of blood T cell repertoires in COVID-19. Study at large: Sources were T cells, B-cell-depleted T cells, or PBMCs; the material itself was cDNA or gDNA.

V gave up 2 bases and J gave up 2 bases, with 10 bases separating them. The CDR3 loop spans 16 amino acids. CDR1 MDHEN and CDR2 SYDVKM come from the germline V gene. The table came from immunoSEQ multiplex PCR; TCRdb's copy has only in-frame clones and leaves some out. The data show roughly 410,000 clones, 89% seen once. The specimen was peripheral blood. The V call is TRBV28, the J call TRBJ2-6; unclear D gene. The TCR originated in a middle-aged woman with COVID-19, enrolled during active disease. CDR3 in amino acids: CASSLKSEAGANVLTF. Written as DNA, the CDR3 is TGTGCCAGCAGTTTAAAGAGCGAAGCTGGGGCCAACGTCCTGACTTTC.